These 25 T cell receptor beta chains came from one sample sequenced in a study of blood T cell repertoires in COVID-19. The protocol was immunoSEQ multiplex PCR, while the TCRdb copy is restricted to in-frame clones and leaves out a portion. The repertoire includes 60,000 to 75,000 clones, around 79% of them detected once, and around 27% sits in the top ten. Input material: peripheral blood. The receptors stem from a man aged 60 to 69 with active or convalescent COVID-19.

The rearrangement uses TRBV3-1 (or the pseudogene TRBV3-2) and TRBJ2-2, with TRBD2 matching 15 bases. With 6 bases clipped from V and 3 bases from J, the junction kept 5 bases outside the gene matches. The germline gives CDR1 LGHDT, CDR2 YNNKEL (reference sequence). The CDR3 totals 17 residues. In DNA form, the CDR3 reads TGTGCCAGCAGACTCGGACTAGCGGGGGGGTACACCGGGGAGCTGTTTTTT. Protein product: CASRLGLAGGYTGELFF.

The rearrangement uses TRBV24-1 and TRBJ1-4, with TRBD1 matching over 7 bases. The CDR3 has 17 amino acids. Per germline, CDR1 KGHDR and CDR2 SFDVKD. Losses at the gene ends were 7 bases for V and 4 bases for J; bases not matched to a gene: 14. CDR3 coding DNA: TGTGCCACCAGAGAGACCCCGGGACAGACTTTTAATGAAAAACTGTTTTTT. This codes for CATRETPGQTFNEKLFF.

The chain employs TRBV11-3 and TRBJ2-1; TRBD2 agrees at 8 bases. V shed 3 bases and J 2 bases; nucleotides not matched to a gene: 6. Germline CDR1 and CDR2: SGHNT and YENEEA. The CDR3 runs to 16 residues. In DNA, the CDR3 is TGTGCCAGCAGCTTGGGGCGGGGGGAGCCCTACAATGAGCAGTTCTTC. It specifies CASSLGRGEPYNEQFF.

Only one count was recorded for this clone. The chain has TRBV19 and TRBJ1-5; D gene uncertain. V was cut by 2 bases and J by 6 bases, with 17 bases left in between. This CDR3 region has 16 residues. In germline, CDR1 is LNHDA, CDR2 SQIVND (reference sequence). CDR3: CASSIIRHVEGQPQHF. The CDR3 DNA is TGTGCCAGTAGTATAATACGGCACGTGGAGGGTCAGCCCCAGCATTTT. The full variable domain, with the rest looked up from reference TRBV19 and TRBJ1-5, is DGGITQSPKYLFRKEGQNVTLSCEQNLNHDAMYWYRQDPGQGLRLIYYSQIVNDFQKGDIAEGYSVSREKKESFPLTVTSAQKNPTAFYLCASSIIRHVEGQPQHFGDGTRLSIL.

The chain is built from TRBV28 and TRBJ1-2; D ambiguous. The V gene's germline CDR1 is MDHEN and CDR2 SYDVKM. This CDR3 is 18 amino acids long. The ends were cut back, 2 bases at V and 5 bases at J, with 24 bases in the middle. CDR3 coding DNA: TGTGCCAGCAGTTTAGGTGGGGTAGGACTCTCAACGTATTATGGCTACACCTTC. Residues: CASSLGGVGLSTYYGYTF.

The chain combines TRBV7-9 with TRBJ2-2, with TRBD2 matching 7 bases. This CDR3 contains 16 residues. CDR1 and CDR2 from the germline V gene are SEHNR and FQNEAQ (reference sequence). Trimming removed 2 bases from V and 4 bases from J; junction bases left unmatched: 7. The CDR3 sequence: CASSLSGGTSTGELFF. The CDR3 DNA is TGTGCCAGCAGCTTATCGGGGGGAACCAGCACCGGGGAGCTGTTTTTT.

The chain carries TRBV18 and TRBJ1-6, with D tentatively TRBD1 (5 bases). This CDR3 contains 15 residues. The germline V and J ends were trimmed by 5 bases and 6 bases, with 14 bases remaining between them. Germline V lookup: CDR1 KGHSH, CDR2 LQKENI. CDR3 amino acids: CASSGQQGFNSPLHF. The CDR3 DNA is TGTGCCAGCTCAGGTCAGCAGGGTTTTAATTCACCCCTCCACTTT.

A single count supports this clone. The chain combines TRBV30 with TRBJ2-6; TRBD1 agrees at 7 bases. With V trimmed by 8 bases and J by 0 bases, 10 bases remained unmatched. Germline values: CDR1 GTSNPN, CDR2 SVGIG (reference sequence). This CDR3 spans 16 amino acids. This CDR3 reads CARKGARPSGANVLTF. In DNA form, the CDR3 reads TGTGCCCGAAAGGGGGCCCGTCCCTCTGGGGCCAACGTCCTGACTTTC.

The J gene is TRBJ2-1, the V gene TRBV3-1 (or the pseudogene TRBV3-2), with unresolved D. Trimming took 4 bases from V and 3 from J, leaving 4 bases between them. From germline, CDR1 is LGHDT and CDR2 YNNKEL (reference sequence). The CDR3 runs to 12 residues. The CDR3 DNA reads as TGTGCCAGCAGCCTATACTACAATGAGCAGTTCTTC. This translates into CASSLYYNEQFF.

This chain links TRBV19 with TRBJ1-6; a weak D match, TRBD1 (6 bases). V lost 9 bases and J 0 bases, leaving 15 bases between the germline ends. CDR3 length equals 16 residues. The germline gives CDR1 LNHDA, CDR2 SQIVND (reference sequence). The CDR3 reads CASQRTASSYNSPLHF. CDR3 DNA sequence: TGTGCCAGCCAGAGGACAGCGAGCTCCTATAATTCACCCCTCCACTTT.

The genes are TRBV6-5 and TRBJ2-5; TRBD1 aligns across 8 bases. Germline CDR1 is MNHEY and CDR2 is SVGAGI. The CDR3 contains 15 residues. V shed 6 bases, J shed 5 bases, and the junction held 11 bases outside the gene matches. CDR3 DNA: TGTGCCAGCAGCGGCGACGACAGGGGATGGGAGACCCAGTACTTC. It codes for CASSGDDRGWETQYF.

The rearrangement uses TRBV9 and TRBJ2-1; 8 nucleotides match TRBD2. Germline V gene data show CDR1 as SGDLS and CDR2 as YYNGEE. This CDR3 has 17 amino acids. Trimming removed 4 bases from V and 0 bases from J; junction bases left unmatched: 9. CDR3: CASSPRLAQSSYNEQFF. The CDR3 DNA is TGTGCCAGCAGCCCCCGACTAGCGCAAAGCTCCTACAATGAGCAGTTCTTC.

This clone was counted between two and nine times. The V and J genes are TRBV13 and TRBJ1-1; D remains unclear. The CDR3 contains 13 residues. Between the trimmed V and J ends, which lost 2 bases and 1 base, there was a span of 5 bases. Germline values: CDR1 PRHDT, CDR2 FYEKMQ (reference sequence). CDR3 region: CASSLQQNTEAFF. The CDR3 DNA reads TGTGCCAGCAGCTTACAACAGAACACTGAAGCTTTCTTT.

The CDR3 loop is CASSQRGQVSSPLHF. For the CDR3, the DNA is TGTGCCAGCAGCCAGAGGGGACAGGTGAGTTCACCCCTCCACTTT. This chain links TRBV21-1 with TRBJ1-6; the D call of TRBD1 is as the table states it, not checked on the DNA. TRBV21-1 is designated a pseudogene. The CDR3 loop spans 15 amino acids.

This sequence joins TRBV3-1 (or the pseudogene TRBV3-2) and TRBJ2-6; 7 bases align to TRBD1. J was trimmed by 0 bases and V by 1 base; bases with no gene match: 3. This CDR3 has 17 amino acids. Per the germline V gene, CDR1 is LGHDT and CDR2 is YNNKEL (reference sequence). CDR3 DNA sequence: TGTGCCAGCAGCCAAGTATCAGGGGGCTCTGGGGCCAACGTCCTGACTTTC. Its protein product is CASSQVSGGSGANVLTF.

V and J are TRBV11-2 and TRBJ1-2, with 8 bases identical to TRBD1. This CDR3 comprises 14 residues. Germline assignment: CDR1 SGHAT and CDR2 FQNNGV. J gave up 6 bases and V 5 bases, and 8 bases lay outside the gene matches. CDR3 protein: CASSRDRGADGYTF. The DNA for the CDR3 is TGTGCCAGCAGCAGAGACAGGGGTGCGGATGGCTACACCTTC.

The chain couples TRBV28 to TRBJ2-5; possibly TRBD2 for D (7 bases). The CDR3 runs to 11 residues. Germline V gives CDR1 MDHEN, CDR2 SYDVKM. Between the trimmed V and J ends, which lost 11 bases and 8 bases, there was a span of 15 bases. CDR3 sequence: CAGEGGGTQYF. CDR3 coding DNA: TGTGCCGGCGAGGGGGGGGGAACCCAGTACTTC.

The chain uses TRBV5-1 and TRBJ2-2; a possible D gene is TRBD1 (5 bases). The CDR3 has 13 residues. The ends were cut back, 5 bases at V and 4 bases at J, with 9 bases in the middle. Germline lookup yields CDR1 SGHRS and CDR2 YFSETQ. The CDR3 sequence: CASRQDSTGELFF. The CDR3 coding sequence is TGCGCCAGCAGACAAGACAGCACCGGGGAGCTGTTTTTT.

The genes are TRBV5-6 and TRBJ1-1, with 8 bases that match TRBD1. CDR1 is SGHDT and CDR2 is YYEEEE in the germline V gene. V lost 3 bases and J lost 6; bases outside the gene matches: 10. CDR3 length equals 15 residues. CDR3 sequence reads: CASSSPGGASAEAFF. CDR3 sequence (DNA): TGTGCCAGCAGCTCACCAGGGGGCGCCTCAGCTGAAGCTTTCTTT.

The chain joins TRBV5-1 to TRBJ2-3; TRBD2 agrees at 14 bases. The CDR3 length is 15 residues. The V gene's germline CDR1 is SGHRS and CDR2 YFSETQ. V dropped 4 bases and J dropped 6; count of bases not matched to a gene: 4. The CDR3 nucleotides read TGCGCCAGCAGCCCTGGACTAGCGGGGGGCGATACGCAGTATTTT. This sequence encodes CASSPGLAGGDTQYF.

The chain has TRBV6-2 or TRBV6-3 and TRBJ2-1, with 11 bases aligning to TRBD1. Germline V gene sequence: CDR1 MNHEY, CDR2 SVGEGT. J lost 1 base, V lost 4 bases, and 6 bases had no gene match. The CDR3 has 17 amino acids. Here the CDR3 DNA reads TGTGCCAGCAGTTCGGGACAGGGGGTCGTTTCCTACAATGAGCAGTTCTTC. This codes for CASSSGQGVVSYNEQFF.

This sequence joins TRBV4-3 and TRBJ2-3; D is perhaps TRBD1 (6 bases). Deletions cut 3 bases from V and 0 bases from J, with 16 bases between. Per the germline V gene, CDR1 is LGHNA and CDR2 is YSLEER. This CDR3 is built from 17 residues. CDR3 nucleotide sequence: TGCGCCAGCAGCCAGGGTCAGGGGTCAACTAGCACAGATACGCAGTATTTT. Protein product: CASSQGQGSTSTDTQYF.

The J gene is TRBJ1-4, the V gene TRBV5-4; TRBD1 aligns across 8 bases. The J segment lost 3 bases and the V segment lost 0 bases, leaving 7 bases of the junction unmatched. The CDR3 runs 17 residues. In germline, CDR1 is SGHNT, CDR2 YYREEE (reference sequence). The chain's CDR3 is CASSLGQGYGANEKLFF. The CDR3 DNA reads as TGTGCCAGCAGCTTGGGACAGGGGTATGGAGCTAATGAAAAACTGTTTTTT.

The rearrangement links TRBV4-1 to TRBJ2-7; 7 nucleotides line up with TRBD2. This CDR3 region has 16 residues. The ends lost 2 bases at V and 3 bases at J; junction bases unmatched: 10. CDR1 is MGHRA and CDR2 is YSYEKL in the germline V gene. The CDR3 spells CASSQPSGVLYYEQYF. CDR3 DNA: TGCGCCAGCAGCCAACCCAGCGGGGTACTCTACTACGAGCAGTACTTC.

The chain combines TRBV29-1 with TRBJ1-2; D gene ambiguous. Trimming pared 5 bases from V and 5 bases from J, leaving 15 bases between. The germline gives CDR1 SQVTM, CDR2 ANQGSEA. The CDR3 extends over 13 amino acids. CDR3 sequence reads: CSVMTHGDYGYTF. Written as DNA, the CDR3 is TGCAGCGTTATGACCCACGGGGATTATGGCTACACCTTC.